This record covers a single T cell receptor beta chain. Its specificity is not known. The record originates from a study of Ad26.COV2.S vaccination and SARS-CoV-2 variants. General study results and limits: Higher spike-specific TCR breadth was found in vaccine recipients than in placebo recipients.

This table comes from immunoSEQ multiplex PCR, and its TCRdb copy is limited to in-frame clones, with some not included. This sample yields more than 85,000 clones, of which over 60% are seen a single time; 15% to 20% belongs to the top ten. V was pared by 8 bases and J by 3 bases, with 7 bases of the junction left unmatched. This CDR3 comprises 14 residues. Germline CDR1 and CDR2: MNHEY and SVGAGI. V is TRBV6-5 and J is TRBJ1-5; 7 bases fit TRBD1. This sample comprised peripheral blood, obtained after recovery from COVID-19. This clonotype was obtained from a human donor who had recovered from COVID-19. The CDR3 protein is CASDTGTDNQPQHF. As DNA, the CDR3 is TGTGCCAGCGACACCGGGACAGACAATCAGCCCCAGCATTTT.